This T cell receptor beta chain was recovered during a study of blood T cell repertoires in COVID-19. For the study at large: Acute and convalescent COVID-19 specimens originated in the United States, Italy and Spain. In each case, the material was cDNA or gDNA derived from T cells, B-cell-depleted T cells, or PBMCs.

Authors' data handling: Nucleated cell number was recorded as an estimate derived from reference gene primer amplification. Sequenced by immunoSEQ multiplex PCR; TCRdb stores in-frame clones only, minus some. Clone size and V and J calls were adopted from that table, with D and trimming inferred from the DNA. The profile shows some 700,000 clones, 75% to 90% of them singletons. V was clipped by 2 bases and J by 5 bases, with 6 bases between them. This CDR3 comprises 12 residues. The sequencing input was peripheral blood. The genes are TRBV12-3 or TRBV12-4 and TRBJ1-1, with unresolved D. The source of this sequence is a woman in her late teens or twenties with acute or convalescent COVID-19. Written as DNA, the CDR3 is TGTGCCAGCAGTTTAACTAGGACTGAAGCTTTCTTT. Encoded protein: CASSLTRTEAFF.